The present entry profiles one T cell receptor beta chain with its context. Its cognate antigen is unknown. Analyses pooled second doses at about 4 or about 12 weeks. These data are taken from a study of T cell responses to AZD1222 COVID-19 vaccine. The study, taken as a whole, reports: The repertoires were collected only after the peak T cell response.

Profiling relied on immunoSEQ multiplex PCR, and the TCRdb table lists in-frame clones only, not all of them. The sample has tens of thousands of clones, around nine tenths seen once. J lost 7 bases, V lost 5 bases, and 14 bases had no gene match. From germline, CDR1 is SGHTA and CDR2 FQGNSA. The CDR3 runs to 16 residues. The sequence derives from an adult who received the AZD1222 COVID-19 vaccine. The chain joins TRBV7-2 to TRBJ2-5; 9 bases map to TRBD2. The sequencing used peripheral blood, collected 28 days after the second AZD1222 dose. The CDR3 coding sequence is TGTGCCAGCAGCCCGGGACTAGCTCCGGGGCAGGGGACCCAGTACTTC. This gives the protein CASSPGLAPGQGTQYF. Full variable domain (rest looked up from reference TRBV7-2 and TRBJ2-5): GAGVSQSPSNKVTEKGKDVELRCDPISGHTALYWYRQSLGQGLEFLIYFQGNSAPDKSGLPSDRFSAERTGGSVSTLTIQRTQQEDSAVYLCASSPGLAPGQGTQYFGPGTRLLVL.